This TCR beta chain was identified in a study of breast tumors, draining lymph nodes, adjacent tissues. The V gene lost 2 bases and the J gene lost 5 bases, with 1 base spanning the gap. This CDR3 comprises 11 residues. Looked up from germline, CDR1 is SGHNT and CDR2 is YENEEA. This clonotype was found many times. Its antigen remains unknown. TCRdb analysed the multiplex PCR reads with MiXCR anew, one entry per CDR3 protein. The sample carries 200,000 to 250,000 distinct CDR3 sequences, roughly 32% recorded once. Overall study results and limits: Findings are consistent with lymph node origin and intratumoral expansion of most tumor T cells. The lymph node origin of tumor T cells was framed as consistent with a hypothesis, not demonstrated. Tumor and nontumor repertoires were significantly more similar in luminal-like than in basal-like breast cancer.

Samples came from axillary lymph nodes draining the breast cancer. The receptor was isolated from a female donor with breast cancer. Some clones in this sample may be carry-over from other donors' samples. Sequenced sample: axillary lymph node tissue. The genes are TRBV11-3 and TRBJ2-1; no definite D call. CDR3 in DNA: TGTGCCAGCAGCTTAAACAATGAGCAGTTCTTC. It encodes CASSLNNEQFF.